This TCR beta chain emerged from a study of OX40 agonist ivuxolimab in advanced cancers. Broader study findings: At 0.1 to 3.0 mg/kg and by week 6, clonal expansion occurred in CD4+ and CD8+ blood T cells.

CDR3 length equals 15 residues. Per the germline V gene, CDR1 is MNHNS and CDR2 is SASEGT. Clones were sequenced by immunoSEQ multiplex PCR, and TCRdb holds only the in-frame ones, with some missing. This sample carries about 83,000 clones, around 90% of them seen once, and the ten largest clones take around 0.43%. Remarks on this clone: The target antigen is unknown. The junction differs from germline at one of its ends, possibly a read error.

The sequence was obtained from an adult with an advanced solid tumor such as melanoma, head and neck, liver or kidney cancer. The sample consisted of CD4+ or CD8+ T cells sorted from blood, taken in a trial of the OX40 agonist ivuxolimab. The V call is TRBV6-1, the J call TRBJ1-5; D is uncertain. In nucleotides, the CDR3 is TGTGCCAGCAGTGGGCCGATTTCCGGGAAGGAGCCCCGGCATTTT. It specifies CASSGPISGKEPRHF.